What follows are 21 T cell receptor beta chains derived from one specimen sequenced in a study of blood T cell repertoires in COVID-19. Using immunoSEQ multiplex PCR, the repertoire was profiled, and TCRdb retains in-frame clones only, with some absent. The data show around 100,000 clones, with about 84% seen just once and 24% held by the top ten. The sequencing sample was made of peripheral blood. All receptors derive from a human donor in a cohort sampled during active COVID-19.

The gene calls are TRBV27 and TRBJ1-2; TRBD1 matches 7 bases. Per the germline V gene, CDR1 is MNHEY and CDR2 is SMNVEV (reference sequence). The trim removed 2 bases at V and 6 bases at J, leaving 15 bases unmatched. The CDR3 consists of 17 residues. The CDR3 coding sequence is TGTGCCAGCAGTTTACAGGGGGTTTCCCCCGGGGCCGATGGCTACACCTTC. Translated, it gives CASSLQGVSPGADGYTF.

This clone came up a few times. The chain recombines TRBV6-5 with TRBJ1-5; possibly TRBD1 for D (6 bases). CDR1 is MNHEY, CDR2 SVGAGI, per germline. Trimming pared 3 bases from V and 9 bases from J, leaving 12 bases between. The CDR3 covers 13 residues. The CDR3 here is CASSYLQGSPQHF. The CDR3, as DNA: TGTGCCAGCAGTTATCTACAGGGATCGCCCCAGCATTTT.

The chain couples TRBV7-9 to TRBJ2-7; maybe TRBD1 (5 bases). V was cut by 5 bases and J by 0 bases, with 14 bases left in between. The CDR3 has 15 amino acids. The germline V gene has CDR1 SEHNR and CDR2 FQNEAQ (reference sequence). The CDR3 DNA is TGTGCCAGCAGCGGAGTATCGACAGCCTCCTACGAGCAGTACTTC. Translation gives CASSGVSTASYEQYF. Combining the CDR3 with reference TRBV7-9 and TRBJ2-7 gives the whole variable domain DTGVSQNPRHKITKRGQNVTFRCDPISEHNRLYWYRQTLGQGPEFLTYFQNEAQLEKSRLLSDRFSAERPKGSFSTLEIQRTEQGDSAMYLCASSGVSTASYEQYFGPGTRLTVT.

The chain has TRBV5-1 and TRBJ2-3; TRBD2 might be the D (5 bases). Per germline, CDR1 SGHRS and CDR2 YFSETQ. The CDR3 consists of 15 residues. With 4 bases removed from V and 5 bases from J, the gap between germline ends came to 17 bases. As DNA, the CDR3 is TGCGCCAGCAGCCCACCAGACCATGGAGGAGATACGCAGTATTTT. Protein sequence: CASSPPDHGGDTQYF.

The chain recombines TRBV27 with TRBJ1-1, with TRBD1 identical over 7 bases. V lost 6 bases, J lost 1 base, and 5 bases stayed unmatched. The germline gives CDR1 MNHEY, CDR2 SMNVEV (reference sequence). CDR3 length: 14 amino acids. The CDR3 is CASRWDSENTEAFF. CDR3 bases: TGTGCCAGCAGGTGGGACAGCGAGAACACTGAAGCTTTCTTT.

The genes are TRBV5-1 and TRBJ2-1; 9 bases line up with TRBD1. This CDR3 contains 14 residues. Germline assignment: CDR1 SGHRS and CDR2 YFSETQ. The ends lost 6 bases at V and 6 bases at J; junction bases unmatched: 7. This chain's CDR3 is CASKLTGGINEQFF. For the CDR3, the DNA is TGCGCCAGCAAGCTGACAGGGGGGATCAATGAGCAGTTCTTC.

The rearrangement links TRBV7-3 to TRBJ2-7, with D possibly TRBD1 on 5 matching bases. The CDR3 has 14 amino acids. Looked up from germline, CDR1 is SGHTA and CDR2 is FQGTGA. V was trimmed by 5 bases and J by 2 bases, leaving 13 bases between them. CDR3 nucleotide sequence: TGTGCCAGCAGCCGAGGTGTGGGGCCCTACGAGCAGTACTTC. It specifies CASSRGVGPYEQYF.

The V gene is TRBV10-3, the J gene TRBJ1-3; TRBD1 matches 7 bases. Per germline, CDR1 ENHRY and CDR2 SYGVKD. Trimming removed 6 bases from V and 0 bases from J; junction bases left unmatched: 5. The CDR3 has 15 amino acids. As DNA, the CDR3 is TGTGCCATCAGCCTCGGGACAGCCTCTGGAAACACCATATATTTT. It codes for CAISLGTASGNTIYF.

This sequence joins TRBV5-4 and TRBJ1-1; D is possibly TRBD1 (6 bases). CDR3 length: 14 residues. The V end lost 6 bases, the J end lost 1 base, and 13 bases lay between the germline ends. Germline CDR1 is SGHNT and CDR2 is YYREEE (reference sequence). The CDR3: CASTPRDKNTEAFF. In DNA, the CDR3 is TGTGCCAGCACCCCCCGGGACAAGAACACTGAAGCTTTCTTT.

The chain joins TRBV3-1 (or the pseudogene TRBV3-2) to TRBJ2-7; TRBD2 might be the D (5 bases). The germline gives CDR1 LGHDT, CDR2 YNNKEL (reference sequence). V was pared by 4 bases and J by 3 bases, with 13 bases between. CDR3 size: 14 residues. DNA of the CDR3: TGTGCCAGCAGCCCACCCACCGGGGTCTACGAGCAGTACTTC. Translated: CASSPPTGVYEQYF.

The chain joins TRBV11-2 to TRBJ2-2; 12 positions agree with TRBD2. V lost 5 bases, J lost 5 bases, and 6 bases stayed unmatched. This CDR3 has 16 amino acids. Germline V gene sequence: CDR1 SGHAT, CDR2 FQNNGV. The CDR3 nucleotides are TGTGCCAGCAGCCTAGCGGGGGGGCCGATAACCGGGGAGCTGTTTTTT. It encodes CASSLAGGPITGELFF.

CDR3 coding DNA: TGTGCCAGCAGCTTAGCGGGGGGCCAATACAATGAGCAGTTCTTC. Translating it yields CASSLAGGQYNEQFF. This rearrangement joins TRBV7-3 to TRBJ2-1, with 8 bases fitting TRBD2. The germline CDR1 and CDR2 sequences are SGHTA and FQGTGA. V was pared by 2 bases and J by 4 bases, with 4 bases of the junction left unmatched. The CDR3 runs 15 residues. Drawing the rest from reference TRBV7-3 and TRBJ2-1, the complete variable domain is GAGVSQTPSNKVTEKGKYVELRCDPISGHTALYWYRQSLGQGPEFLIYFQGTGAADDSGLPNDRFFAVRPEGSVSTLKIQRTERGDSAVYLCASSLAGGQYNEQFFGPGTRLTVL.

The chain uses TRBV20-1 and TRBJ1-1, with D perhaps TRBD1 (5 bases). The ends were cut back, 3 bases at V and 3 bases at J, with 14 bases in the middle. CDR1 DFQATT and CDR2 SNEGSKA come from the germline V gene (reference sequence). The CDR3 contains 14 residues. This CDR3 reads CSASSQVLYTEAFF. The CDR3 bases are TGCAGTGCTAGTTCACAGGTCCTGTACACTGAAGCTTTCTTT.

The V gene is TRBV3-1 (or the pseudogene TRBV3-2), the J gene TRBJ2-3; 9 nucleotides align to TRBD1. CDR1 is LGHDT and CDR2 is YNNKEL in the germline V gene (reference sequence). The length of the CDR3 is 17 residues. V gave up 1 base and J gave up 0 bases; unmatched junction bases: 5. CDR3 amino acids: CASSQALQGASTDTQYF. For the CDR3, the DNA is TGTGCCAGCAGCCAAGCCTTACAGGGGGCCAGCACAGATACGCAGTATTTT.

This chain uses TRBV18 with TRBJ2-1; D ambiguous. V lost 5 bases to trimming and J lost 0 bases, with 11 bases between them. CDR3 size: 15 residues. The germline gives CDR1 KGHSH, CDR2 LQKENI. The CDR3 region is CASSSNRDSYNEQFF. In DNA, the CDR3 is TGTGCCAGCTCATCTAACCGCGACTCCTACAATGAGCAGTTCTTC.

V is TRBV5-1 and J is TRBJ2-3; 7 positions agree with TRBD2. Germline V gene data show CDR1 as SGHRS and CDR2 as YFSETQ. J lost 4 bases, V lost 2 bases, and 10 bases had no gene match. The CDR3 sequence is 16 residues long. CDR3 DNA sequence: TGCGCCAGCAGCTTAAAGGCTAGCGGTGCGGCAGATACGCAGTATTTT. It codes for CASSLKASGAADTQYF.

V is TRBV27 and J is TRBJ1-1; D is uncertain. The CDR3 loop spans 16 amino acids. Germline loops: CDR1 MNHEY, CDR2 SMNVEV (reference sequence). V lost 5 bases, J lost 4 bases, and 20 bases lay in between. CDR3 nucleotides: TGTGCCAGCAGTCCCTTCCTCGAGGGTGGTCGCACTGAAGCTTTCTTT. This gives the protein CASSPFLEGGRTEAFF.

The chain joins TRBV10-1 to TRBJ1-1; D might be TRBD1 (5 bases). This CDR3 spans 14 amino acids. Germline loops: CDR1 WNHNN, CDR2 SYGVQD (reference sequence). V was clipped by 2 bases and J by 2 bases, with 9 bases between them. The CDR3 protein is CASSEDSFNTEAFF. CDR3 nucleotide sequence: TGCGCCAGCAGTGAGGACAGTTTTAACACTGAAGCTTTCTTT.

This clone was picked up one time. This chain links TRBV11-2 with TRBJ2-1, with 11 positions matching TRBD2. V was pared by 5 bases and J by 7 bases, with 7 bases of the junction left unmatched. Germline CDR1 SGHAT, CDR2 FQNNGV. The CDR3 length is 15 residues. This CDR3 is CASSVTSGSGNEQFF. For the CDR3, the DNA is TGTGCCAGCAGCGTAACTAGCGGGAGTGGGAATGAGCAGTTCTTC. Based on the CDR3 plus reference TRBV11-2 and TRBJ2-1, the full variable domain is EAGVAQSPRYKIIEKRQSVAFWCNPISGHATLYWYQQILGQGPKLLIQFQNNGVVDDSQLPKDRFSAERLKGVDSTLKIQPAKLEDSAVYLCASSVTSGSGNEQFFGPGTRLTVL.

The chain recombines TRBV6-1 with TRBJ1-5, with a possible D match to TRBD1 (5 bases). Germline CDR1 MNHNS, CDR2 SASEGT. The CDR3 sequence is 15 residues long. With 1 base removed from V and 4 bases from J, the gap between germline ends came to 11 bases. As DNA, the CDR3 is TGTGCCAGCAGTGAAGGGGGGGGTTGGAATCAGCCCCAGCATTTT. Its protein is CASSEGGGWNQPQHF.

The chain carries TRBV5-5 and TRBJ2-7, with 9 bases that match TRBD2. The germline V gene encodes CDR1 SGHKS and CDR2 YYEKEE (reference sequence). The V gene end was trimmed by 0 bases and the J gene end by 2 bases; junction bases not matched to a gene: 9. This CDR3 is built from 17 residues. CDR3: CASSLASNLAGTYEQYF. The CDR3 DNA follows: TGTGCCAGCAGCTTGGCCAGTAACCTAGCGGGAACCTACGAGCAGTACTTC. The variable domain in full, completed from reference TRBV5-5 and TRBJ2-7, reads DAGVTQSPTHLIKTRGQQVTLRCSPISGHKSVSWYQQVLGQGPQFIFQYYEKEERGRGNFPDRFSARQFPNYSSELNVNALLLGDSALYLCASSLASNLAGTYEQYFGPGTRLTVT.